These 3 T cell receptor beta chains share one sample of origin, sequenced in a study of T cell repertoires in cytomegalovirus infection. TCRdb reprocessed the reads with MiXCR, giving one entry per CDR3 protein. The data show a few hundred thousand distinct CDR3 sequences, about 40% seen once. What these receptors recognize is not known. The material sequenced was cultured PBMCs, taken from culture after CMV antigen stimulation. These receptors were collected from a human donor in good health (CMV status not recorded). Some clones in this sample may be carry-over from other donors' samples.

This clonotype has only a few counts. V gene TRBV19 combines with J gene TRBJ2-6; D ambiguous. The V end lost 8 bases, the J end lost 0 bases, and 14 bases lay between the germline ends. The CDR3 consists of 16 residues. Germline assignment: CDR1 LNHDA and CDR2 SQIVND (reference sequence). As DNA, the CDR3 is TGTGCCAGTGGCTGGGGATTGGGCTCTGGGGCCAACGTCCTGACTTTC. This translates into CASGWGLGSGANVLTF.

This clonotype came up a few times. This sequence joins TRBV28 and TRBJ2-5; D possibly corresponds to TRBD1 (6 bases). Germline values: CDR1 MDHEN, CDR2 SYDVKM. The CDR3 totals 13 residues. V gave up 8 bases and J gave up 3 bases, with 13 bases separating them. The CDR3 region has the DNA TGTGCCAGCCAGGGGTTGGGTGAAGAGACCCAGTACTTC. It yields the protein CASQGLGEETQYF.

The chain recombines TRBV7-2 with TRBJ2-1, with TRBD2 identical over 7 bases. Per the germline V gene, CDR1 is SGHTA and CDR2 is FQGNSA. Trimming took 4 bases from V and 2 from J; bases not matched to a gene: 5. This CDR3 comprises 15 residues. The CDR3 DNA reads TGTGCCAGCAGCTCTAGCGGCCCAGCCTACAATGAGCAGTTCTTC. Residues: CASSSSGPAYNEQFF.